This TCR beta chain was documented in a study of T cell repertoires in cytomegalovirus infection. Study as a whole: The public TCR beta signatures pointed to both CMV infection and matching HLA type.

TCRdb processed the reads anew with MiXCR; each CDR3 protein has one entry. The table has about 160,000 distinct CDR3 sequences, about 20% seen once. CDR1 DFQATT and CDR2 SNEGSKA come from the germline V gene (reference sequence). With 2 bases removed from V and 0 bases from J, the gap between germline ends came to 10 bases. The CDR3 runs 14 residues. Study outcomes and limitations: HLA-C-restricted CMV clonotypes gave the most frequent clonotype in two of eight donors.

This clonotype was counted between two and nine times. What it recognizes is unknown. Source: CD8+ T cells from cultured PBMCs, taken from culture after CMV antigen stimulation. This chain links TRBV20-1 with TRBJ1-1, with D uncertain. The receptor was derived from a human donor in good health (CMV status not recorded). Some clones in this sample may be carry-over from other donors' samples. The DNA of the CDR3 is TGCAGTGCTAGAAGGGCCGACTTGAACACTGAAGCTTTCTTT. Translated: CSARRADLNTEAFF.